These 11 T cell receptor beta chains were all obtained from the same sample, sequenced in a study of CD8+CD57+ T cells in acquired aplastic anemia. Template material for TCR beta VDJ and CDR3 profiling consisted of genomic DNA. TCRdb recomputed calls from the reads with MiXCR, one row per CDR3 protein. The sample lists hundreds of thousands of distinct CDR3 sequences; 65% to 75% were seen once. Sequencing was carried out using sorted CD4+, CD8+, or CD8+CD57+ T cells (not recorded which) from PBMCs. The receptors shown here come from a human donor in good health, serving as a control.

CDR3 region: CASSLGSRRQETQYF. The CDR3 region has the DNA TGTGCCAGCAGTTTAGGGTCTCGACGGCAAGAGACCCAGTACTTC. The chain couples TRBV12-3 or TRBV12-4 to TRBJ2-5, with no clear D. This CDR3 contains 15 residues. The V end lost 1 base, the J end lost 2 bases, and 11 bases lay between the germline ends.

This clonotype was detected ten times or more. The genes are TRBV30 and TRBJ1-1; D not certain. The CDR3 has 11 residues. Looked up from germline, CDR1 is GTSNPN and CDR2 is SVGIG (reference sequence). Trimming removed 0 bases at V and 7 bases at J, with 6 bases between. CDR3 in DNA: TGTGCCTGGAGTGTGGAAAGTGAAGCTTTCTTT. Residues: CAWSVESEAFF.

In this sample, this clonotype turned up once. As DNA, the CDR3 is TGCAGTGCGCCACTAGCGGGGGGGAGTTTCTTT. This encodes CSAPLAGGSFF. V is TRBV20-1 and J is TRBJ1-1; the D gene is possibly TRBD1 (5 bases). V lost 6 bases to trimming and J lost 13 bases, with 18 bases between them. CDR3 length: 11 residues. Germline V gene sequence: CDR1 DFQATT, CDR2 SNEGSKA (reference sequence).

This clonotype was counted once. This is likely a read error, given that the CDR3 carries no conserved phenylalanine or tryptophan at its end. Because the CDR3's place on the DNA is in doubt, the DNA is left out and the CDR3 is given as listed by TCRdb. The chain couples TRBV7-8 to TRBJ1-2. CDR1 is SGHVS and CDR2 is FQNEAQ in the germline V gene. The CDR3 totals 13 residues, both ends included. The CDR3 spells CASSLSLGGPYEQ.

V and J are TRBV7-9 and TRBJ2-3; 7 bases are a match to TRBD1. The CDR3 length is 15 residues. After removal of 5 bases from V and 4 bases from J, the junction contained 9 bases not matched to a gene. Germline V gene lookup returns CDR1 SEHNR and CDR2 FQNEAQ (reference sequence). As DNA, the CDR3 is TGTGCCAGCAGCCAGACAGGGTTCAGTGCAGATACGCAGTATTTT. Translating gives CASSQTGFSADTQYF.

This clonotype was seen a single time. The CDR3 DNA is TGCAGCGTACTGGACAGGGAGGGGAATGAGCAGTTCTTC. This gives the protein CSVLDREGNEQFF. The rearrangement links TRBV29-1 to TRBJ2-1; D may be TRBD1 (8 bases). The germline V gene encodes CDR1 SQVTM and CDR2 ANQGSEA. V was cut by 6 bases and J by 7 bases, with 16 bases left in between. This CDR3 spans 13 amino acids.

On this clonotype: Since no conserved phenylalanine or tryptophan closes the CDR3, a read error is the likely cause. This chain uses TRBV7-4 with TRBJ1-2; 7 bases are shared with TRBD1. V shed 6 bases and J 8 bases; nucleotides not matched to a gene: 6. The germline gives CDR1 SGHVT, CDR2 SQSDAQ. CDR3 length: 12 residues. CDR3 in amino acids: CASSDRDGGYTN. The CDR3 DNA reads TGTGCCAGCAGTGACAGGGATGGGGGCTACACCAAC.

This clonotype has just one count. The chain has TRBV19 and TRBJ1-5; no firm D call. This CDR3 is built from 14 residues. Germline CDR1 and CDR2: LNHDA and SQIVND (reference sequence). Trimming removed 3 bases at V and 7 bases at J, with 13 bases between. The CDR3 region is CASSISAGRQPQHF. In DNA form, the CDR3 reads TGTGCCAGTAGTATTTCGGCAGGTCGACAGCCCCAGCATTTT.

The genes are TRBV12-3 or TRBV12-4 and TRBJ1-4; 7 nucleotides match TRBD1. The CDR3 runs 15 residues. V shed 6 bases and J 17 bases; nucleotides not matched to a gene: 21. The chain's CDR3 is CASSNSDRADEQYFF. CDR3 nucleotides: TGTGCCAGCAGCAACAGCGACAGGGCGGACGAGCAGTACTTTTTT.

The count of this clonotype is one. The rearrangement links TRBV20-1 to TRBJ1-3; D unclear. The J call may be incorrect, as the DNA end agrees better with TRBJ1-5. The germline V gene encodes CDR1 DFQATT and CDR2 SNEGSKA (reference sequence). CDR3 length: 11 residues. The CDR3 DNA follows: TGCAGTGCTGCTGGAGGCAATGATCAGCATTTT. Translation gives CSAAGGNDQHF.

A remark on this clonotype: At one end, the junction sequence differs from germline, possibly due to a read error. CDR3 nucleotide sequence: TGTGCCAGCAGTCGCTCCCCCGGGACAGCGCACTTC. Protein product: CASSRSPGTAHF. The V and J genes are TRBV12-3 or TRBV12-4 and TRBJ2-7; 7 bases match TRBD1. CDR3 length: 12 residues.